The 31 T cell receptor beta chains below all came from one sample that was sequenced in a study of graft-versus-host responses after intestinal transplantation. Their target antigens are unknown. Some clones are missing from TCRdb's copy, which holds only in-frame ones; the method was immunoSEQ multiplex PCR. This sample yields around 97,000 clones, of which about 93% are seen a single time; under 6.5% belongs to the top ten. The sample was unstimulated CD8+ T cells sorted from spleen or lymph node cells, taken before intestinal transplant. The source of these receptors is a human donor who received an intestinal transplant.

The chain's CDR3 is CALVTSGKGNEQFF. The CDR3 nucleotides are TGTGCCTTAGTCACTAGCGGGAAGGGCAATGAGCAGTTCTTC. The chain recombines TRBV30 with TRBJ2-1; 10 bases match TRBD2. Germline values: CDR1 GTSNPN, CDR2 SVGIG (reference sequence). Losses at the gene ends were 7 bases for V and 6 bases for J; bases not matched to a gene: 9. The CDR3 covers 14 residues.

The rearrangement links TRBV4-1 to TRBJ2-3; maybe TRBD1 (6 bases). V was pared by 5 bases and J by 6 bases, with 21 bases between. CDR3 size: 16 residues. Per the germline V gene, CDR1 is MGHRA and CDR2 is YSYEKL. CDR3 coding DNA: TGCGCCAGCAGCGATGGTGGACTGGGGGCAGGTGATACGCAGTATTTT. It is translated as CASSDGGLGAGDTQYF.

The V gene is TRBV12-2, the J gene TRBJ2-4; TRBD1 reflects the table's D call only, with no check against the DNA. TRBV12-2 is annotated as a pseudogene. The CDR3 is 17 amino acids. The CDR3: CASRLTGGMGAKNIQYF. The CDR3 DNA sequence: TGTGCAAGTCGCTTAACAGGGGGAATGGGAGCCAAAAACATTCAGTACTTC.

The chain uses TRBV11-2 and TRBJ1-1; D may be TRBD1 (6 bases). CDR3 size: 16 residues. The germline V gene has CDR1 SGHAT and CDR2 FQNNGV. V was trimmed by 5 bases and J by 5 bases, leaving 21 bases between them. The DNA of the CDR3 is TGTGCCAGCAGCCCAGCCGCAGTGGGGGGCGATACTGAAGCTTTCTTT. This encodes CASSPAAVGGDTEAFF.

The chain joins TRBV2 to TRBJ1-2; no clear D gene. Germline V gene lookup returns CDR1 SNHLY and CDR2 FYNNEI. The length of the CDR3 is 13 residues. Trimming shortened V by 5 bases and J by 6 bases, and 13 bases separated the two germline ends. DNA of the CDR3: TGTGCCAGCAGTTACATAGTCAATGATGGCTACACCTTC. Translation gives CASSYIVNDGYTF.

The CDR3 DNA reads TGCACCAGCAGCCAAGATGGGAAGCTAGCGGGGGTTCTAAATGAGCAGTTCTTC. Protein sequence: CTSSQDGKLAGVLNEQFF. The chain recombines TRBV1 with TRBJ2-1; TRBD2, the table's D call, lacks a check against the DNA. TRBV1 is designated a pseudogene. The CDR3 loop spans 18 amino acids.

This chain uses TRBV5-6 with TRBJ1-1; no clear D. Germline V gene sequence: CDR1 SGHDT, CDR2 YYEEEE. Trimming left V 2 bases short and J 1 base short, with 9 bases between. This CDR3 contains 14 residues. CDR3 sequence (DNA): TGTGCCAGCAGCTTTGCCACAAAGAACACTGAAGCTTTCTTT. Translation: CASSFATKNTEAFF.

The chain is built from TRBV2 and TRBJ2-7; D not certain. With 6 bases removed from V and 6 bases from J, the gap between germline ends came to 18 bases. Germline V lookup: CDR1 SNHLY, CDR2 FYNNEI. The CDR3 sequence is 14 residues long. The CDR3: CASRSRPQTLEQYF. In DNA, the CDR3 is TGTGCCAGCAGATCCCGACCGCAGACCCTCGAGCAGTACTTC.

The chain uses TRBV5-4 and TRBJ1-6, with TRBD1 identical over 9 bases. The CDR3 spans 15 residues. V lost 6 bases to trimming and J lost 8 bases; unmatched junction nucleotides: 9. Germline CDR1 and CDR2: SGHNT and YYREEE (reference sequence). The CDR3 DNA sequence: TGTGCCAGCACCCCGGGACAGGGCCTGGATTCACCCCTCCACTTT. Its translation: CASTPGQGLDSPLHF.

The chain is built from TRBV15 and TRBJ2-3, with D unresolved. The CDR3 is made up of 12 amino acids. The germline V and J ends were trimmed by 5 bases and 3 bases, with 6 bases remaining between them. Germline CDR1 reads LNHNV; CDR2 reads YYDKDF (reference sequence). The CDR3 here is CATSEWTDTQYF. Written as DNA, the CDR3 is TGTGCCACCAGCGAGTGGACAGATACGCAGTATTTT.

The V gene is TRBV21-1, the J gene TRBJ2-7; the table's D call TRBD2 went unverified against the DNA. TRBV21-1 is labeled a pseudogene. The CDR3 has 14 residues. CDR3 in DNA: TGTGCCAGCCCGAATGGACTACAGTCCTACGAGCAGTACTTC. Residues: CASPNGLQSYEQYF.

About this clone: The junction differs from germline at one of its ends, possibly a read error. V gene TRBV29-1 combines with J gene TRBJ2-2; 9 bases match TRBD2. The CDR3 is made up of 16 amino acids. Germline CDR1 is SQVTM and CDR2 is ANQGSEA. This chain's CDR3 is CSAESAGGRNTGELFF. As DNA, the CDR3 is TGCAGCGCTGAATCAGCGGGGGGCCGGAACACCGGGGAGCTGTTTTTT.

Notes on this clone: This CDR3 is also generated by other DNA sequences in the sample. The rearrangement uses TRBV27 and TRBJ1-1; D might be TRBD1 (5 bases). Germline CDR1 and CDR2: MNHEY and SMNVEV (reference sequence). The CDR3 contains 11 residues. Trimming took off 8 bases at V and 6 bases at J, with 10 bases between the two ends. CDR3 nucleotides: TGTGCCAGCTCAAGGGGAGCTGAAGCTTTCTTT. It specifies CASSRGAEAFF.

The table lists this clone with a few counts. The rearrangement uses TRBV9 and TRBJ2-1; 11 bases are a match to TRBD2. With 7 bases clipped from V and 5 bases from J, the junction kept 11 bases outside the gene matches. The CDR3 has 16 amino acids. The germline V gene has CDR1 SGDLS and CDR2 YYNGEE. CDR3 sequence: CASSPEGLAVNNEQFF. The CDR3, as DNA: TGTGCCAGCTCCCCCGAGGGACTAGCGGTTAACAATGAGCAGTTCTTC. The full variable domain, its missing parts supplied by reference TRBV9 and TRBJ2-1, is DSGVTQTPKHLITATGQRVTLRCSPRSGDLSVYWYQQSLDQGLQFLIQYYNGEERAKGNILERFSAQQFPDLHSELNLSSLELGDSALYFCASSPEGLAVNNEQFFGPGTRLTVL.

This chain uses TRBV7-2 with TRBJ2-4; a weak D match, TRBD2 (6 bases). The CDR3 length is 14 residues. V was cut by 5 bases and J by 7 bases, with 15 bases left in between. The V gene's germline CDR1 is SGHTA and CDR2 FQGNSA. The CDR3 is CASSVSDGGNIQYF. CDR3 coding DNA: TGTGCCAGCAGCGTATCGGACGGAGGGAACATTCAGTACTTC. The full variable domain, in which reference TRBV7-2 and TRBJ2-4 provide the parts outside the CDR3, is GAGVSQSPSNKVTEKGKDVELRCDPISGHTALYWYRQSLGQGLEFLIYFQGNSAPDKSGLPSDRFSAERTGGSVSTLTIQRTQQEDSAVYLCASSVSDGGNIQYFGAGTRLSVL.

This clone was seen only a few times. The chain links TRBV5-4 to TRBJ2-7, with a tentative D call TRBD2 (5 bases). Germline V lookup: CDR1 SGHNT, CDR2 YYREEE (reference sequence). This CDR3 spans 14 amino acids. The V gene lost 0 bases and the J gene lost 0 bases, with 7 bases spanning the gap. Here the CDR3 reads CASSLEAVSYEQYF. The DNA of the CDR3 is TGTGCCAGCAGCTTGGAAGCGGTCTCCTACGAGCAGTACTTC.

CDR3 sequence: CASSLDPPGQYF. In DNA, the CDR3 is TGCGCCAGCAGCTTGGACCCACCGGGGCAGTACTTC. V and J are TRBV5-1 and TRBJ2-7; D call uncertain. Trimming removed 0 bases at V and 9 bases at J, with 10 bases between. CDR1 and CDR2 from the germline V gene are SGHRS and YFSETQ. CDR3 size: 12 residues.

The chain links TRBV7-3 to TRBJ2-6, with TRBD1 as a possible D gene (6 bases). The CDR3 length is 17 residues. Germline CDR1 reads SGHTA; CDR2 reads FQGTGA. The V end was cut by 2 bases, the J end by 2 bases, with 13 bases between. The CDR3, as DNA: TGTGCCAGCAGCTTAGACAGGTCCTTGACTGGGGCCAACGTCCTGACTTTC. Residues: CASSLDRSLTGANVLTF.

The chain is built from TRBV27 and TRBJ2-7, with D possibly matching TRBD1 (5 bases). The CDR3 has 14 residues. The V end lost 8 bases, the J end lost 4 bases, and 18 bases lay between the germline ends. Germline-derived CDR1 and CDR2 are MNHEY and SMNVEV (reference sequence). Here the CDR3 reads CASGWAGKLYEQYF. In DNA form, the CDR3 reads TGTGCCAGCGGCTGGGCAGGGAAACTTTACGAGCAGTACTTC.

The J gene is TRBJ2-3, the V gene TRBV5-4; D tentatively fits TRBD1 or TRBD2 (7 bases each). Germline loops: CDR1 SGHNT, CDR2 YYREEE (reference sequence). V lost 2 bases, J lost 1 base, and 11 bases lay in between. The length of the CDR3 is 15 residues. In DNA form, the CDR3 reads TGTGCCAGCAGCTTCAGGGGGGGGCGCACAGATACGCAGTATTTT. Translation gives CASSFRGGRTDTQYF.

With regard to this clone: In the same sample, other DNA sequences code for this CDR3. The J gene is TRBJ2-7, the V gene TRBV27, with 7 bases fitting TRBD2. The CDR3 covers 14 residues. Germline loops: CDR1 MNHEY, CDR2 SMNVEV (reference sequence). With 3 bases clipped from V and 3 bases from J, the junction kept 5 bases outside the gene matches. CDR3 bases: TGTGCCAGCAGTTTGGCGGGAGAGGGCTACGAGCAGTACTTC. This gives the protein CASSLAGEGYEQYF.

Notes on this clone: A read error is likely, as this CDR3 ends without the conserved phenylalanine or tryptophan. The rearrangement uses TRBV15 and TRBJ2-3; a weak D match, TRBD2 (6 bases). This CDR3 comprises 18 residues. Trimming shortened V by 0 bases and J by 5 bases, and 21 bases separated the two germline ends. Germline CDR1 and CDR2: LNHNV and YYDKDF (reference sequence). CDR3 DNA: TGTGCCACCAGCAGAGAAGCCTTAACTGGAGGGTGGGGAGATACGCAGTATCTT. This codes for CATSREALTGGWGDTQYL.

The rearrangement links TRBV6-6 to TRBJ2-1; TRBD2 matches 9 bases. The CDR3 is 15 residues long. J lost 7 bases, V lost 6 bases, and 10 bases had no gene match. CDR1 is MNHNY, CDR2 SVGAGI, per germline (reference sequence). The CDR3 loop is CASSPLAGKWNEQFF. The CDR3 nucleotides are TGTGCCAGCAGCCCTCTAGCGGGAAAGTGGAATGAGCAGTTCTTC.

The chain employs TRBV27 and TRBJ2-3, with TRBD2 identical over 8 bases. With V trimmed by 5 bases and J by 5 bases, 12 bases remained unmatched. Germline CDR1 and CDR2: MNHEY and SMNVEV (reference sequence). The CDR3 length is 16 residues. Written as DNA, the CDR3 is TGTGCCAGCAGTCACTTAGGGCGGGGGGATGGAGATACGCAGTATTTT. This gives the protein CASSHLGRGDGDTQYF.

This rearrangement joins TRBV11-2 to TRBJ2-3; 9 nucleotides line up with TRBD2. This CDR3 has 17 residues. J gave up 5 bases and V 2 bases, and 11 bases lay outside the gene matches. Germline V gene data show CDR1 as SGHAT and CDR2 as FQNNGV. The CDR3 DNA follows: TGTGCCAGCAGCTTAATCCCAGCGGGGGGATGGATAGATACGCAGTATTTT. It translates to CASSLIPAGGWIDTQYF.

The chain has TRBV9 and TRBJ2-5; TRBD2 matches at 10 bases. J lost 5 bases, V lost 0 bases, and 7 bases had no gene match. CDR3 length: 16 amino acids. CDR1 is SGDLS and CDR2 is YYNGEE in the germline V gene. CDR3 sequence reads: CASSVGTSGNSETQYF. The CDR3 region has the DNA TGTGCCAGCAGCGTAGGAACTAGCGGGAATTCCGAGACCCAGTACTTC.

This CDR3 reads CASSARQGGGANVLTF. As DNA, the CDR3 is TGTGCCAGCAGCGCCAGACAGGGCGGTGGGGCCAACGTCCTGACTTTC. The chain employs TRBV9 and TRBJ2-6; TRBD1 matches 7 bases. The V gene's germline CDR1 is SGDLS and CDR2 YYNGEE. The CDR3 covers 16 residues. V gave up 3 bases and J gave up 3 bases; unmatched junction bases: 6.

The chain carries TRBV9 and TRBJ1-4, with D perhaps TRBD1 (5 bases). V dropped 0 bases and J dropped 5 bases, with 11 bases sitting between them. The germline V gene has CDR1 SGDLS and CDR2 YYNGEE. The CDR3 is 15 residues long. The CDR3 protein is CASSVGGESNEKLFF. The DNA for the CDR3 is TGTGCCAGCAGCGTAGGGGGGGAGTCCAATGAAAAACTGTTTTTT.

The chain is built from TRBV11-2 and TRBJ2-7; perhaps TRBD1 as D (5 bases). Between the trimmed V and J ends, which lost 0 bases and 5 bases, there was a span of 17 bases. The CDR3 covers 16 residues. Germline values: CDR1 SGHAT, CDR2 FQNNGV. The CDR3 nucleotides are TGTGCCAGCAGCTTAGAAGGACGGATAGGGGTAAACGAGCAGTACTTC. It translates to CASSLEGRIGVNEQYF.

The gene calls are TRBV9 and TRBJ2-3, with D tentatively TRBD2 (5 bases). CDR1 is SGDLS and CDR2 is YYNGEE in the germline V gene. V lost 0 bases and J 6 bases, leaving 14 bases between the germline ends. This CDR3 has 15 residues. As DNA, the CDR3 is TGTGCCAGCAGCGTAGATGGCACTAGTGGGGATACGCAGTATTTT. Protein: CASSVDGTSGDTQYF.

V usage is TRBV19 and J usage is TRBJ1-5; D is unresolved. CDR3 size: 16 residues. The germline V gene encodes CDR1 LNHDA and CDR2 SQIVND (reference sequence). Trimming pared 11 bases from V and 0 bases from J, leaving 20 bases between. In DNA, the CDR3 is TGTGCCGTCACCCCTGGGGAGCACTTTAGCAATCAGCCCCAGCATTTT. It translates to CAVTPGEHFSNQPQHF.